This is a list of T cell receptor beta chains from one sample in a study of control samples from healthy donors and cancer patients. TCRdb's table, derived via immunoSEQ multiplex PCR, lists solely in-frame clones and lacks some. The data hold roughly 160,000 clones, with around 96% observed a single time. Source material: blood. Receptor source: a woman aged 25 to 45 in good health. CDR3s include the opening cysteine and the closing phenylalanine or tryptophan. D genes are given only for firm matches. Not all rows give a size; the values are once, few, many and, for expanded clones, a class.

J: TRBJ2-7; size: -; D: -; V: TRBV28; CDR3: CASRWGAGLSYEQYF; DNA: TGTGCCAGCAGGTGGGGAGCGGGCCTCTCCTACGAGCAGTACTTC
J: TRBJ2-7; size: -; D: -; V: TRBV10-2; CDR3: CASAWAGEYEQYF; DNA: TGCGCCAGCGCGTGGGCAGGAGAATACGAGCAGTACTTC
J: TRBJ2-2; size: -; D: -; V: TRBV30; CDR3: CAWSAKGSPTGELFF; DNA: TGTGCCTGGAGTGCAAAGGGGTCTCCCACCGGGGAGCTGTTTTTT
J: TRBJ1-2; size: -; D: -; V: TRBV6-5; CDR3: CASNSPGANYGYTF; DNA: TGTGCCAGCAACTCTCCGGGCGCTAACTATGGCTACACCTTC
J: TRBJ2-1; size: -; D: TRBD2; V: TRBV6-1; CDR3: CASSELSGSSYNEQFF; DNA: TGTGCCAGCAGTGAATTAAGCGGGAGCTCCTACAATGAGCAGTTCTTC
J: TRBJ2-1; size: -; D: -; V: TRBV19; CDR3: CASSISGSGYNEQFF; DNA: TGTGCCAGTAGTATATCCGGGAGTGGCTACAATGAGCAGTTCTTC
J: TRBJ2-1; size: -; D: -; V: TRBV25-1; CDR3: CASTRGGDSPYNEQFF; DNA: TGTGCCAGCACCAGAGGGGGAGACAGCCCCTACAATGAGCAGTTCTTC
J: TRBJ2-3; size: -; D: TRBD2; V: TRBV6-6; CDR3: CASSPPPTLAGSTDTQYF; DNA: TGTGCCAGCAGTCCCCCCCCCACACTAGCGGGTAGCACAGATACGCAGTATTTT
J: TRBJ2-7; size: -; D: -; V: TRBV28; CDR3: CASSLSRDVYEQYF; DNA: TGTGCCAGCAGTTTAAGCCGGGACGTCTACGAGCAGTACTTC
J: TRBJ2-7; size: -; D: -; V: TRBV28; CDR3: CAVTKGSGEQYF; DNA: TGTGCCGTGACGAAGGGAAGTGGCGAGCAGTACTTC
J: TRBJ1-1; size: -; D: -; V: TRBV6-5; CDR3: CASRLWDNTEAFF; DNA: TGTGCCAGCAGACTTTGGGACAACACTGAAGCTTTCTTT
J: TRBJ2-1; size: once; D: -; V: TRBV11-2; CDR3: CASSLGWRSSYNEQFF; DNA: TGTGCCAGCAGCTTAGGGTGGAGGAGCTCCTACAATGAGCAGTTCTTC
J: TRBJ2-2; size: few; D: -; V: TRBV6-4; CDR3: CASSDRAGNTGELFF; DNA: TGTGCCAGCAGTGACCGGGCTGGCAACACCGGGGAGCTGTTTTTT
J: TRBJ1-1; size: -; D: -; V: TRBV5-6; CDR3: CASSFRTAKLMNTEAFF; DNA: TGTGCCAGCAGCTTTCGGACGGCGAAGTTGATGAACACTGAAGCTTTCTTT
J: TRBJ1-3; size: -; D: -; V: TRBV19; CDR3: CASSRQTGAGSGNTIYF; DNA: TGTGCCAGTAGTCGTCAGACGGGGGCCGGTTCTGGAAACACCATATATTTT
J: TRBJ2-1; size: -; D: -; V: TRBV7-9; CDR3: CASSWSPWEQFF; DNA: TGTGCCAGCAGTTGGAGCCCGTGGGAGCAGTTCTTC
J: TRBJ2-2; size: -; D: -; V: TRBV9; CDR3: CASSVRAHGTGELFF; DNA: TGTGCCAGCAGCGTTAGGGCCCACGGGACCGGGGAGCTGTTTTTT
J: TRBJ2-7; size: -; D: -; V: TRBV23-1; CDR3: CASSPYTYEQYF; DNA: TGCGCCAGCAGTCCCTACACCTACGAGCAGTACTTC
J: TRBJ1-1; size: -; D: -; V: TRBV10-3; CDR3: CAIFRLSPQGGTEAFF; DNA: TGTGCCATCTTCCGCCTATCCCCCCAGGGTGGCACTGAAGCTTTCTTT
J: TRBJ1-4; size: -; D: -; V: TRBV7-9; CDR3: CASSLSFNEKLFF; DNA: TGTGCCAGCAGCTTGTCCTTCAATGAAAAACTGTTTTTT
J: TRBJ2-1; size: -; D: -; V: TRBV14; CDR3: CASSQRGTGRMYNEQFF; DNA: TGTGCCAGCAGCCAAAGGGGGACCGGCAGGATGTACAATGAGCAGTTCTTC
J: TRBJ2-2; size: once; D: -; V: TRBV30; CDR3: CAWSVLGLTTGELFF; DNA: TGTGCCTGGAGTGTACTGGGACTCACCACCGGGGAGCTGTTTTTT
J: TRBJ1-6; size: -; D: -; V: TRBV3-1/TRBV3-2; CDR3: CASSQGAGNSPLHF; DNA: TGTGCCAGCAGCCAAGGAGCAGGGAATTCACCCCTCCACTTT
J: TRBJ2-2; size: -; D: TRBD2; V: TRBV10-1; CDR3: CASSDRAGPNTGELFF; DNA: TGCGCCAGCAGTGATCGAGCGGGACCGAACACCGGGGAGCTGTTTTTT
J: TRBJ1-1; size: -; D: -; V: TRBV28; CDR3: CASSPRGNTEAFF; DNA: TGTGCCAGCAGCCCTCGTGGGAACACTGAAGCTTTCTTT
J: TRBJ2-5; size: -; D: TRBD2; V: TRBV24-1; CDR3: CATSDPLAGQETQYF; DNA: TGTGCCACCAGTGATCCACTAGCGGGCCAAGAGACCCAGTACTTC
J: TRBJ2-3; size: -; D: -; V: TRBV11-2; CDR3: CASSLGTLTDTQYF; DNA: TGTGCCAGCAGCCTCGGGACCCTCACAGATACGCAGTATTTT
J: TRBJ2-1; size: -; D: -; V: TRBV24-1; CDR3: CATSEGSYNEQFF; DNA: TGTGCCACCAGTGAAGGATCCTACAATGAGCAGTTCTTC
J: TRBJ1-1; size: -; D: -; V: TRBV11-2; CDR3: CASSLGSFWRQVNTEAFF; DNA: TGTGCCAGCAGCTTAGGGAGTTTTTGGCGACAGGTGAACACTGAAGCTTTCTTT
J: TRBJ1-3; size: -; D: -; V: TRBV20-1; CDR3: CSASFADRGKNTIYF; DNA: TGCAGTGCTAGTTTCGCCGACCGGGGGAAAAACACCATATATTTT
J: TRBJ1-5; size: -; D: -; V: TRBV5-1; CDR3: CASSLGRGQPQHF; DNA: TGCGCCAGCAGCTTGGGGCGGGGACAGCCCCAGCATTTT
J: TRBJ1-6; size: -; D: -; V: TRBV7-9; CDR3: CASSLLQGDSPLHF; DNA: TGTGCCAGCAGCTTACTACAGGGAGACTCACCCCTCCACTTT
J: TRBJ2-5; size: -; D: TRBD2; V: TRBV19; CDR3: CASKRRGGAGETQYF; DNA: TGTGCCAGTAAACGGCGGGGGGGTGCCGGAGAGACCCAGTACTTC
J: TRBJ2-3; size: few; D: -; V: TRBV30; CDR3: CAWSEGVPSSTDTQYF; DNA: TGTGCCTGGAGTGAGGGGGTCCCTTCTAGCACAGATACGCAGTATTTT
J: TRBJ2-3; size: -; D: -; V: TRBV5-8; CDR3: CASSLATVTTDTQYF; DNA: TGTGCCAGCAGCTTGGCAACAGTAACCACAGATACGCAGTATTTT
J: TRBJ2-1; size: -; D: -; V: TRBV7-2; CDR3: CASSLLAGPYNEQFF; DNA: TGTGCCAGCAGCTTACTCGCAGGCCCCTACAATGAGCAGTTCTTC
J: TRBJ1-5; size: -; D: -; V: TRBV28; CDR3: CASSLGQGSQPQHF; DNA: TGTGCCAGCAGTTTAGGGCAGGGGAGTCAGCCCCAGCATTTT
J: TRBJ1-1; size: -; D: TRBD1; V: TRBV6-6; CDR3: CASSYSAGGNTEAFF; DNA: TGTGCCAGCAGTTACTCGGCAGGGGGGAACACTGAAGCTTTCTTT
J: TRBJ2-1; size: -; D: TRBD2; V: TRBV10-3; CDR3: CAISGVGGGYNEQFF; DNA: TGTGCCATCAGTGGGGTGGGCGGGGGCTACAATGAGCAGTTCTTC
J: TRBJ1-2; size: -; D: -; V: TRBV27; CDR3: CASTSGGAYTF; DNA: TGTGCCAGCACCTCCGGGGGTGCCTACACCTTC
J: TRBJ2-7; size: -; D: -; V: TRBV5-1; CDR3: CASSFSGKLYEQYF; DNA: TGCGCCAGCAGCTTCTCAGGCAAACTTTACGAGCAGTACTTC
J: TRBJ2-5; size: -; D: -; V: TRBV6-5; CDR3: CASSRQGLGETQYF; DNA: TGTGCCAGCAGTCGACAGGGACTAGGGGAGACCCAGTACTTC